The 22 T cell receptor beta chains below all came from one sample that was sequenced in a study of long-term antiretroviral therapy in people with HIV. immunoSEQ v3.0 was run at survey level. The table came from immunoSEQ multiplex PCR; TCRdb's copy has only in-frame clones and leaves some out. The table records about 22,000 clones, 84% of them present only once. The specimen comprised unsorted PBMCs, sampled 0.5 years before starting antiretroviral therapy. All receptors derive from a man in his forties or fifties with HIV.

CDR3 protein: CASSFTGNDEKLFF. DNA for the CDR3: TGCGCCAGCAGCTTTACAGGGAATGATGAAAAACTGTTTTTT. The J gene is TRBJ1-4, the V gene TRBV5-1; TRBD1 might be the D (6 bases). Trimming removed 2 bases at V and 6 bases at J, with 11 bases between. CDR1 is SGHRS and CDR2 is YFSETQ in the germline V gene. The length of the CDR3 is 14 residues.

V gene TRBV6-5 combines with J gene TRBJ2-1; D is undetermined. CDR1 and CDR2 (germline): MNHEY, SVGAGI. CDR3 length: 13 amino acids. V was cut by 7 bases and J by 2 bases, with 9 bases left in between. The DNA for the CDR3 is TGTGCCAGCAAGCCACCTACCTACAATGAGCAGTTCTTC. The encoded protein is CASKPPTYNEQFF.

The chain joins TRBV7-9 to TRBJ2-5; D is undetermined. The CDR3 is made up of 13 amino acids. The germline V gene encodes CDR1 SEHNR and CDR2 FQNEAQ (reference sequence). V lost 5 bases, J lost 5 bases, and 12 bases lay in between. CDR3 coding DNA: TGTGCCAGCAGCCGTGACCTGACGGAGACCCAGTACTTC. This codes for CASSRDLTETQYF.

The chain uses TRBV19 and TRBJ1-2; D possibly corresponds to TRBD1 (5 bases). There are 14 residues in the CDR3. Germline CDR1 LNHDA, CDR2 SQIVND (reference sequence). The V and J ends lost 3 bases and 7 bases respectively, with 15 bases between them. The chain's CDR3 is CASSISGGRGGYTF. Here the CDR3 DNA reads TGTGCCAGTAGTATTAGTGGGGGTCGAGGTGGCTACACCTTC.

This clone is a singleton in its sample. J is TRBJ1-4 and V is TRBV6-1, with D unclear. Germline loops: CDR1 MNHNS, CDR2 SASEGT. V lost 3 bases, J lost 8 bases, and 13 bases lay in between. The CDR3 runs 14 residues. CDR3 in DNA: TGTGCCAGCAGTGAGGTGGGAAGGGAGGAAAAACTGTTTTTT. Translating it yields CASSEVGREEKLFF.

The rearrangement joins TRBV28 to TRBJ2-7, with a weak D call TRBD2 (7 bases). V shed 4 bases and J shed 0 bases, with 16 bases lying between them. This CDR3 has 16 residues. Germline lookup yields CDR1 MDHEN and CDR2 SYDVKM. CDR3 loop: CASSSSSGGRSYEQYF. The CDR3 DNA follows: TGTGCCAGCAGTTCGTCGTCGGGGGGCCGCTCCTACGAGCAGTACTTC.

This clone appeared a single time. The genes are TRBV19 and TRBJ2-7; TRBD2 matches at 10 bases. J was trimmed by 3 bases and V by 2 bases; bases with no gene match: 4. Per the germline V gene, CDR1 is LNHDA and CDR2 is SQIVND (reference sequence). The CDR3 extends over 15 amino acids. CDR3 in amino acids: CASSIKRGGVYEQYF. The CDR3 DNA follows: TGTGCCAGTAGTATAAAGCGGGGGGGGGTCTACGAGCAGTACTTC.

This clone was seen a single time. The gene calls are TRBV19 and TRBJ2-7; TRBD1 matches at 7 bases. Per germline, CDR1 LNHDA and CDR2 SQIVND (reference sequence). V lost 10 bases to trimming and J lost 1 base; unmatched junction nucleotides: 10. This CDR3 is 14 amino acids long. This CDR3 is CATTPGQRSYEQYF. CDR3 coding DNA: TGTGCCACTACACCGGGACAGAGGTCCTACGAGCAGTACTTC.

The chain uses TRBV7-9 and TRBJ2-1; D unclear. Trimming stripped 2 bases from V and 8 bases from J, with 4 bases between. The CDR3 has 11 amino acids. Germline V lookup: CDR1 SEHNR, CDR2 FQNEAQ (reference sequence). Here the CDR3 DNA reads TGTGCCAGCAGCTTATCGTATGAGCAGTTCTTC. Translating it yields CASSLSYEQFF.

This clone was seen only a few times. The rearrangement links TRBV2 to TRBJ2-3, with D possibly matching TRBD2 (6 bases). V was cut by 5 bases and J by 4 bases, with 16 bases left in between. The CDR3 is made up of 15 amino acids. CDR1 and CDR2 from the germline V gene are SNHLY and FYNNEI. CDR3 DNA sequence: TGTGCCAGCAGTTCTAGCGTCCTTGGGGCAGATACGCAGTATTTT. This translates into CASSSSVLGADTQYF. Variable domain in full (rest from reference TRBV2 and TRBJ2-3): EPEVTQTPSHQVTQMGQEVILRCVPISNHLYFYWYRQILGQKVEFLVSFYNNEISEKSEIFDDQFSVERPDGSNFTLKIRSTKLEDSAMYFCASSSSVLGADTQYFGPGTRLTVL.

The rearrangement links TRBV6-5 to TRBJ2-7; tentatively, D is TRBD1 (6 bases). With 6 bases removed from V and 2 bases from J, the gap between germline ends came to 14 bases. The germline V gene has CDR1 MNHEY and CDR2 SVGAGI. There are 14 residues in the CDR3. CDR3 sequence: CASRSQGRTYEQYF. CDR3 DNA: TGTGCCAGCAGGTCACAGGGTAGGACCTACGAGCAGTACTTC.

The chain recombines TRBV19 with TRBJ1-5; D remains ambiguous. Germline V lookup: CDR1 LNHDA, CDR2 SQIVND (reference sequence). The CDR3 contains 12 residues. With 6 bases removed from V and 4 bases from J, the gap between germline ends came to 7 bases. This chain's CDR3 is CASRGGNQPQHF. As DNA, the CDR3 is TGTGCCAGTAGGGGAGGTAATCAGCCCCAGCATTTT.

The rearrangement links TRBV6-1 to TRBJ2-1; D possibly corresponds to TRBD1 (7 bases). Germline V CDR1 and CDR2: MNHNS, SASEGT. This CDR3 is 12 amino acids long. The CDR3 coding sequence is TGTGCGGCCAGGGGGGCGGCTAATGAGCAGTTCTTC. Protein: CAARGAANEQFF.

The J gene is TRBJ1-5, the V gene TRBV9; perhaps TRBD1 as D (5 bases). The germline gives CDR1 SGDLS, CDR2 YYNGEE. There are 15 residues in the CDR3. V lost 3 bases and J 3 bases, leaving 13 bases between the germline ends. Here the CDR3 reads CASSGPGWPNQPQHF. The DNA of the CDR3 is TGTGCCAGCAGCGGACCAGGGTGGCCCAATCAGCCCCAGCATTTT. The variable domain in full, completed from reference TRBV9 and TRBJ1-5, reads DSGVTQTPKHLITATGQRVTLRCSPRSGDLSVYWYQQSLDQGLQFLIQYYNGEERAKGNILERFSAQQFPDLHSELNLSSLELGDSALYFCASSGPGWPNQPQHFGDGTRLSIL.

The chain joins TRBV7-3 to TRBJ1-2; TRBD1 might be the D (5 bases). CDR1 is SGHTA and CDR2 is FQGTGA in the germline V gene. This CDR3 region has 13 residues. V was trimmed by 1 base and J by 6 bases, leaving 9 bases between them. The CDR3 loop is CASSLSPGNGYTF. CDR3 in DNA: TGTGCCAGCAGCTTAAGTCCAGGGAATGGCTACACCTTC.

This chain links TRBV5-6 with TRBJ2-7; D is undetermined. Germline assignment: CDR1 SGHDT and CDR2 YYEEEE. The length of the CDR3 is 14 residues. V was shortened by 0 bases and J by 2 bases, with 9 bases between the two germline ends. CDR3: CASSLVGTPYEQYF. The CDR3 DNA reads TGTGCCAGCAGCTTGGTAGGTACACCCTACGAGCAGTACTTC.

The CDR3 region has the DNA TGTGCCATCAGGGATCCCGACAGGTCGCGCCCCAGCTCTGGGGCCAACGTCCTGACTTTC. Translating it yields CAIRDPDRSRPSSGANVLTF. The genes are TRBV10-3 and TRBJ2-6; perhaps TRBD1 as D (6 bases). CDR3 length equals 20 residues. Germline loops: CDR1 ENHRY, CDR2 SYGVKD. Trimming stripped 6 bases from V and 0 bases from J, with 24 bases between.

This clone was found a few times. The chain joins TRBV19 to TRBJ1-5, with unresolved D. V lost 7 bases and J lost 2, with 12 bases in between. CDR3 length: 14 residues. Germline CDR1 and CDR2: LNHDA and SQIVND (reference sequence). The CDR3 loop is CASTGVGGNQPQHF. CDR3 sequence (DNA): TGTGCCAGTACCGGGGTTGGGGGCAATCAGCCCCAGCATTTT.

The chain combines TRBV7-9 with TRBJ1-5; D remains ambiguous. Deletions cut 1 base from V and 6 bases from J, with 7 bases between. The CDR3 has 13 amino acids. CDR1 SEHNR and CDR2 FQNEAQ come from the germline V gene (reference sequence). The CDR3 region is CASSLEPAQPQHF. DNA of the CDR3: TGTGCCAGCAGCTTAGAACCTGCTCAGCCCCAGCATTTT.

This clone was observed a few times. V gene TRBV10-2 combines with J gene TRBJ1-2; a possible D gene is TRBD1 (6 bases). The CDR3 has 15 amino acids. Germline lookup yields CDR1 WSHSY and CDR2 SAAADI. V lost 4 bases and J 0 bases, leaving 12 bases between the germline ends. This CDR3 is CASSARAGANYGYTF. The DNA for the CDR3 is TGCGCCAGCAGTGCTAGGGCAGGGGCTAACTATGGCTACACCTTC.

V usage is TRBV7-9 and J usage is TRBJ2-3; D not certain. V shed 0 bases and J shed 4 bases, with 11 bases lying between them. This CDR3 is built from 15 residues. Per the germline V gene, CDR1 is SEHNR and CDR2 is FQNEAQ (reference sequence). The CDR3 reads CASSLALSPADTQYF. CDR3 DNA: TGTGCCAGCAGCTTAGCCCTAAGCCCCGCAGATACGCAGTATTTT. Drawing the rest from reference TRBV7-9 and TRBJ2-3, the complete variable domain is DTGVSQNPRHKITKRGQNVTFRCDPISEHNRLYWYRQTLGQGPEFLTYFQNEAQLEKSRLLSDRFSAERPKGSFSTLEIQRTEQGDSAMYLCASSLALSPADTQYFGPGTRLTVL.

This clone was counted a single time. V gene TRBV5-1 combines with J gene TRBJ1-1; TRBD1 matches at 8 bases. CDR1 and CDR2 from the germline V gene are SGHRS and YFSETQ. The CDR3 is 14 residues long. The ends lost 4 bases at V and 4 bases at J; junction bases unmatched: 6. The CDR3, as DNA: TGCGCCAGCAGCGTACAAACAGGGGGCACTGAAGCTTTCTTT. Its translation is CASSVQTGGTEAFF.